This T cell receptor beta chain was profiled in a study of T-cell memory formation after mild COVID-19. Study conclusions and caveats: The finding that pre-infection memory included some responding clones suggested that cross-reactive memory joined. Whereas later expanders leaned CD4+, clones contracting day 15 to 85 showed a balanced CD4/CD8 makeup.

In its sample, this clonotype was seen a few times. The target antigen is unknown. This CDR3 contains 13 residues. Germline V CDR1 and CDR2: ENHRY, SYGVKD. Trimming took 6 bases from V and 1 from J; bases not matched to a gene: 3. Constant-segment primers were used for 5'RACE, and the resulting TCR alpha and TCR beta cDNA libraries carried sample barcodes and UMIs. TCRdb ran MiXCR on the 5' RACE reads and lists one entry per CDR3 protein. This sample has roughly 110,000 distinct CDR3 sequences, with roughly an eighth found just once. The sequence was collected from an adult woman who had mild COVID-19 (a few samples of this study predate the infection). Cell type and time point are not known. The chain carries TRBV10-3 and TRBJ2-7; 7 bases map to TRBD1. Specimen: PBMCs or a T cell subset sorted from them (not recorded which). The CDR3 spells CAISAQGSYEQYF. CDR3 DNA: TGTGCCATCAGCGCACAGGGGTCCTACGAGCAGTACTTC.